This is a list of T cell receptor beta chains from one sample in a study of blood T cell repertoires in COVID-19. Generated by immunoSEQ multiplex PCR, the TCRdb table keeps only in-frame clones and is missing some. The sample holds under 100,000 clones, 87% seen once. The specimen sequenced was peripheral blood. These receptors originate from a human donor in a cohort sampled during active COVID-19. The CDR3 runs from the conserved cysteine through the conserved F or W. Each record gives: V gene, D gene, clone size, J gene, CDR3 DNA, CDR3 protein. The D gene is left open where the match is weak. Some rows have no size entry. The others give once, few or many, or a class for an expanded clone.

TRBV4-1,-,-,TRBJ2-3,TGCGCCAGCAGCCAAGATTTCGGCGGCGGGTGGCCAGATACGCAGTATTTT,CASSQDFGGGWPDTQYF
TRBV7-9,TRBD1,once,TRBJ2-3,TGTGCCAGCAGCCCAGGGGGCGCGGGCACAGATACGCAGTATTTT,CASSPGGAGTDTQYF
TRBV5-1,TRBD1,-,TRBJ2-3,TGCGCCAGCGGTTACATTCGGGGACAGGGGGTAACAGATACGCAGTATTTT,CASGYIRGQGVTDTQYF
TRBV7-2,-,once,TRBJ1-1,TGTGCCAGCAGCTTGGACAACATGAACACTGAAGCTTTCTTT,CASSLDNMNTEAFF
TRBV19,TRBD1,once,TRBJ1-5,TGTGCCAGTACCTTGGGGGACAGGGGACCCCCAAGCAATCAGCCCCAGCATTTT,CASTLGDRGPPSNQPQHF
TRBV9,-,once,TRBJ2-3,TGTGCCAGCAGCCACGGTGCGGGGCGCCGAGATACGCAGTATTTT,CASSHGAGRRDTQYF
TRBV6-1,TRBD1,few,TRBJ1-5,TGTGCCAGCAGTGACGGACAGGGGGGCAATCAGCCCCAGCATTTT,CASSDGQGGNQPQHF
TRBV5-1,-,-,TRBJ2-3,TGCGCCAGCAGCAATGTCGGTAGCACAGATACGCAGTATTTT,CASSNVGSTDTQYF
TRBV18,TRBD2,-,TRBJ2-3,TGTGCCAGCTCTAAGAGCGGGGGCCGGGGCACAGATACGCAGTATTTT,CASSKSGGRGTDTQYF
TRBV19,-,-,TRBJ1-1,TGTGCCAGTAGTACAGCGATAAACACTGAAGCTTTCTTT,CASSTAINTEAFF
TRBV15,-,-,TRBJ1-1,TGTGCCACCAGCAGAGATCAGGCTGGGGGGACTGAAGCTTTCTTT,CATSRDQAGGTEAFF
TRBV2,-,-,TRBJ1-1,TGTGCCAGCACCCCCGCTCGGGGGAACACTGAAGCTTTCTTT,CASTPARGNTEAFF
TRBV11-2,-,once,TRBJ1-3,TGTGCCAGCAGCCACTCCGACAGGACAGGAAACACCATATATTTT,CASSHSDRTGNTIYF
TRBV2,TRBD1,once,TRBJ2-3,TGTGCCAGCATCATGGGACAGCTCACAGATACGCAGTATTTT,CASIMGQLTDTQYF
TRBV23-1,TRBD1,-,TRBJ1-3,TGCGCCAGCAGCCTAGATACAGGGGAAGCTGGAAACACCATATATTTT,CASSLDTGEAGNTIYF
TRBV2,TRBD2,-,TRBJ2-3,TGTGCCAGCAGTGAAGTAGCGGGGGGCCTTAAAGATACGCAGTATTTT,CASSEVAGGLKDTQYF